Listed below are T cell receptor beta chains from one sample, sequenced in a study of T-cell memory formation after mild COVID-19. TCRdb analysed the 5' RACE reads with MiXCR anew, one entry per CDR3 protein. The table includes under 50,000 distinct CDR3 sequences, 25% to 30% detected once. The specimen sequenced was PBMCs or a T cell subset sorted from them (not recorded which). These receptors all stem from a man younger than 30 who had mild COVID-19 (a few samples of this study predate the infection). Cell type and time point are not known. Both conserved end residues are part of each CDR3. The D gene is left open where the match is weak. Rows give clone size only sometimes, using once, few, many, or a class for an expanded clone.

j_call v_call clone_size d_call cdr3_nt cdr3_aa
TRBJ2-3 TRBV5-4 few NA TGTGCCAGCAGCTTGCGCGCAGATACGCAGTATTTT CASSLRADTQYF
TRBJ2-1 TRBV29-1 NA TRBD1 TGCAGCGTTGAAGGTGGACAGGGAATATACAATGAGCAGTTCTTC CSVEGGQGIYNEQFF
TRBJ2-5 TRBV6-5 few NA TGTGCCAGCACCAAAAGGGGGGCGGGAGAGACCCAGTACTTC CASTKRGAGETQYF
TRBJ1-2 TRBV29-1 once NA TGCAGCGTTGAACCCGTCTATGGCTACACCTTC CSVEPVYGYTF
TRBJ1-2 TRBV7-9 NA NA TGTGCCAGCAGCTTAGCGGGGGGCGCGGACTATGGCTACACCTTC CASSLAGGADYGYTF
TRBJ2-1 TRBV4-1 few NA TGCGCCAGCAGCCTACTCGCGGGGCCCAATGAGCAGTTCTTC CASSLLAGPNEQFF
TRBJ1-2 TRBV6-5 few NA TGTGCCAGCAGTTACTCCGCACCAGAGGATGGCTACACCTTC CASSYSAPEDGYTF
TRBJ2-7 TRBV7-2 few NA TGTGCCAGCACCTCGGTCGTGGACTCAACCTCCTACGAGCAGTACTTC CASTSVVDSTSYEQYF
TRBJ2-3 TRBV2 NA TRBD2 TGTGCCAGCAGTGTTAGCGGGGGGGCCAGCGATACGCAGTATTTT CASSVSGGASDTQYF
TRBJ1-5 TRBV28 NA NA TGTGCCAGCAGTTCACAGGAGTATAGCAATCAGCCCCAGCATTTT CASSSQEYSNQPQHF
TRBJ2-2 TRBV6-5 NA TRBD1 TGTGCCAGCAGTTACGGGACAGGAACCGGGGAGCTGTTTTTT CASSYGTGTGELFF
TRBJ1-2 TRBV12-3/TRBV12-4 few NA TGTGCCAGCAGTCCACGGGGGACATTCTATGGCTACACCTTC CASSPRGTFYGYTF
TRBJ2-3 TRBV12-3/TRBV12-4 few NA TGTGCCAGCAGGATTTCAGGTGATACGCAGTATTTT CASRISGDTQYF
TRBJ2-7 TRBV20-1 NA NA TGCAGTGCCAGTTTAACTCACCCCTACGAGCAGTACTTC CSASLTHPYEQYF
TRBJ2-1 TRBV14 NA TRBD1 TGTGCCAGCAGTCGACAGGGGAATGAGCAGTTCTTC CASSRQGNEQFF
TRBJ2-1 TRBV6-5 few NA TGTGCCAGCAGCCCCGAGCGCCTCAGCTCCTACAATGAGCAGTTCTTC CASSPERLSSYNEQFF
TRBJ2-5 TRBV29-1 few TRBD1 TGCAGCGTTGACGGGGACAGGGGGCAGGAGGAGACCCAGTACTTC CSVDGDRGQEETQYF
TRBJ1-4 TRBV4-3 few TRBD1 TGCGCCAGCAGCCGAGGACAGGGAGGACATGAAAAACTGTTTTTT CASSRGQGGHEKLFF
TRBJ2-1 TRBV6-2/TRBV6-3 NA NA TGTGCCAGCAGTTACAGGGGCTTCGCCTACAATGAGCAGTTCTTC CASSYRGFAYNEQFF
TRBJ2-1 TRBV27 many NA TGTGCCAGCAGTTTAATCGCGCGGGGTTACAATGAGCAGTTCTTC CASSLIARGYNEQFF
TRBJ2-3 TRBV6-2/TRBV6-3 few TRBD2 TGTGCCACCGGTAGCGGGGCGACAGATACGCAGTATTTT CATGSGATDTQYF
TRBJ2-7 TRBV6-1 NA NA TGTGCCAGCACCATCGGGCTTTACTACGAGCAGTACTTC CASTIGLYYEQYF
TRBJ2-1 TRBV12-3/TRBV12-4 NA TRBD2 TGTGCCAGCAGCCCATCACTGGGTAGCGGGGGGTATTCCTACAATGAGCAGTTCTTC CASSPSLGSGGYSYNEQFF
TRBJ2-4 TRBV7-8 few TRBD1 TGTGCCAGCAGCTCGACAGGGGGGATAGCCAAAAACATTCAGTACTTC CASSSTGGIAKNIQYF
TRBJ2-3 TRBV9 many NA TGTGCCAGCAGCCCCACCGGGGCGATCACAGATACGCAGTATTTT CASSPTGAITDTQYF